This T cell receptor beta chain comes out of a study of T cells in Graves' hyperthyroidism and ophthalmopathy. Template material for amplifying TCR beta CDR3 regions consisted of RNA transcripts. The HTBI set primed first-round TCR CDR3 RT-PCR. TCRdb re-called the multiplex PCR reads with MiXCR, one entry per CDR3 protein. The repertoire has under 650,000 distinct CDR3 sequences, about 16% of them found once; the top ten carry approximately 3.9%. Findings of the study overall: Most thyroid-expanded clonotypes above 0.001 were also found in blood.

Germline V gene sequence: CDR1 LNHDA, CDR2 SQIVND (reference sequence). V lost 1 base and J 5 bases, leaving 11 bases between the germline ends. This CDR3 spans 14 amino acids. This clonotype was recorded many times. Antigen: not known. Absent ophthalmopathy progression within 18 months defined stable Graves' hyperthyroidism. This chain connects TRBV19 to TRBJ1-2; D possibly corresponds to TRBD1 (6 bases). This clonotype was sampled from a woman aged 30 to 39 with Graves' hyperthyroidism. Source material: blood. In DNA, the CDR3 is TGTGCCAGTAGTATAGGTGGGACAACTTATGGCTACACCTTC. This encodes CASSIGGTTYGYTF.